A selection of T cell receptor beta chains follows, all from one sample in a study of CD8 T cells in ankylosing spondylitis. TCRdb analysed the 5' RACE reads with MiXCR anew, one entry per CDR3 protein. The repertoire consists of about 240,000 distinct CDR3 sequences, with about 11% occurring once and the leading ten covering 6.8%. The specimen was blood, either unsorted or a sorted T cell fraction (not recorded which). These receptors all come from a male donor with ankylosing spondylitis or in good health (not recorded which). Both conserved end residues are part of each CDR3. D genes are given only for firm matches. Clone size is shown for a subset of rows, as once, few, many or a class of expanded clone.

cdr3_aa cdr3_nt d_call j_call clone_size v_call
CSVEASGGGNEQFF TGCAGCGTTGAAGCTAGCGGGGGTGGGAATGAGCAGTTCTTC TRBD2 TRBJ2-1 many TRBV29-1
CASSFLTGGRLADEQFF TGCGCCAGCAGCTTTCTGACAGGGGGGAGACTCGCGGATGAGCAGTTCTTC TRBD1 TRBJ2-1 many TRBV5-1
CASSYLGQGAETQYF TGTGCCAGCAGTTATCTGGGACAGGGGGCAGAGACCCAGTACTTC TRBD1 TRBJ2-5 . TRBV6-5
CASSAVIGGEQFF TGCGCCAGCAGTGCCGTCATTGGTGGAGAGCAGTTCTTC . TRBJ2-1 many TRBV10-2
CRLGTDRTEAFF TGCAGGCTGGGGACAGATAGGACTGAAGCTTTCTTT TRBD1 TRBJ1-1 few TRBV20-1
CASSLELAADTQYF TGTGCCAGCAGCTTGGAACTAGCGGCAGATACGCAGTATTTT TRBD2 TRBJ2-3 many TRBV5-6
CASSSLLDRGGNEQFF TGCGCCAGCAGCTCGCTCCTCGACAGGGGGGGGAATGAGCAGTTCTTC TRBD1 TRBJ2-1 medium-sized TRBV5-1
CARGFGPTLLAKNIQYF TGTGCCAGGGGCTTCGGTCCCACCCTGCTAGCCAAAAACATTCAGTACTTC . TRBJ2-4 . TRBV28
CASSDRWTGSYNSPLHF TGCGCCAGCAGCGACAGGTGGACAGGCAGTTATAATTCACCCCTCCACTTT TRBD1 TRBJ1-6 many TRBV5-1
CSASRGAYGYTF TGCAGTGCTAGTCGGGGGGCTTATGGCTACACCTTC . TRBJ1-2 . TRBV20-1
CASSFGLDTEAFF TGTGCCAGCAGTTTCGGATTGGACACTGAAGCTTTCTTT . TRBJ1-1 many TRBV6-6
CSQGTGGYNEQFF TGCAGCCAAGGGACAGGGGGCTACAATGAGCAGTTCTTC TRBD1 TRBJ2-1 many TRBV29-1
CASSYRGREGKRNTEAFF TGTGCCAGCAGTTACCGGGGGAGAGAAGGAAAAAGGAACACTGAAGCTTTCTTT . TRBJ1-1 many TRBV6-5
CASSPPGQPYGYTF TGTGCCAGCTCACCGCCCGGACAGCCCTATGGCTACACCTTC . TRBJ1-2 . TRBV18
CASSPLRKYEQYF TGTGCCAGCAGCCCGCTGAGGAAGTACGAGCAGTACTTC . TRBJ2-7 many TRBV12-3/TRBV12-4
CASKRRLAGAYEQYF TGCGCCAGCAAACGCAGACTAGCGGGGGCCTACGAGCAGTACTTC TRBD2 TRBJ2-7 many TRBV10-2
CASSKPVPGELFF TGTGCCAGCAGCAAACCGGTACCCGGGGAGCTGTTTTTT . TRBJ2-2 many TRBV21-1
CASSLIREVQPQHF TGTGCCAGCAGCTTAATAAGGGAGGTTCAGCCCCAGCATTTT . TRBJ1-5 many TRBV7-8
CASSGAMDSLGTNTGELFF TGTGCCAGCAGTGGAGCTATGGACAGCTTGGGGACTAACACCGGGGAGCTGTTTTTT . TRBJ2-2 many TRBV25-1
CSAPGPGDEQYF TGCAGTGCTCCAGGACCAGGGGACGAGCAGTACTTC . TRBJ2-7 many TRBV20-1
CSVARQYNEQFF TGCAGCGTTGCGAGACAGTACAATGAGCAGTTCTTC . TRBJ2-1 many TRBV29-1
CASSHGQGGSYEQYF TGCGCCAGCAGCCACGGACAGGGTGGTTCCTACGAGCAGTACTTC TRBD1 TRBJ2-7 many TRBV5-1
CASSLESGIWTDTQYF TGCGCCAGCAGCTTGGAGTCGGGGATATGGACAGATACGCAGTATTTT . TRBJ2-3 many TRBV5-1
CASRRTSGEIKETQYF TGTGCCAGCAGGCGGACTAGCGGAGAGATAAAAGAGACCCAGTACTTC TRBD2 TRBJ2-5 . TRBV7-6
CASRPDSLNQPQHF TGCGCCAGCAGGCCGGACAGCCTCAATCAGCCCCAGCATTTT . TRBJ1-5 . TRBV5-1
CASRVSSGANVLTF TGTGCCAGCAGAGTGTCCTCTGGGGCCAACGTCCTGACTTTC . TRBJ2-6 . TRBV2
CASSSGTGTYEQYF TGCGCCAGCAGCTCCGGGACAGGAACCTACGAGCAGTACTTC TRBD1 TRBJ2-7 many TRBV5-1
CASSWRARNTGELFF TGTGCCAGCAGCTGGAGGGCTAGGAACACCGGGGAGCTGTTTTTT . TRBJ2-2 few TRBV7-8
CASSVGGGLQYGYTF TGTGCCAGCAGCGTAGGCGGAGGGCTGCAATATGGCTACACCTTC . TRBJ1-2 few TRBV9
CASSEQGSQPQHF TGTGCCAGCAGTGAACAGGGTTCCCAGCCCCAGCATTTT . TRBJ1-5 . TRBV2
CASSLGSNSYGYTF TGTGCCAGCAGCTTAGGGTCAAACTCCTATGGCTACACCTTC . TRBJ1-2 few TRBV11-3
CASTTLAGPGNEQFF TGCGCCAGCACCACCCTAGCGGGGCCCGGCAATGAGCAGTTCTTC TRBD2 TRBJ2-1 . TRBV10-2
CASSAGPGELFF TGTGCCAGCAGTGCAGGGCCCGGGGAGCTGTTTTTT . TRBJ2-2 many TRBV12-3/TRBV12-4
CSACPCPRSPANLLTFF TGCAGTGCTTGCCCCTGCCCCCGGAGTCCTGCCAACCTACTAACGTTCTTC . TRBJ2-1 . TRBV20-1
CASSSTYSLGDTQYF TGTGCCAGCAGCTCAACCTACTCCCTCGGAGATACGCAGTATTTT . TRBJ2-3 . TRBV7-2
CASSLGVTYDYGYTF TGCGCCAGCAGCTTGGGGGTCACATATGACTATGGCTACACCTTC . TRBJ1-2 many TRBV5-1